One sample yielded the 8 T cell receptor beta chains listed below, sequenced in a study of shared clonotypes between healthy human individuals. Clones were sequenced by immunoSEQ multiplex PCR, and TCRdb holds only the in-frame ones, with some missing. The top ten hold 30% to 35% of the sample, which has more than 550,000 clones, roughly 87% seen once. Sequences were obtained from memory CD8+ T cells from PBMCs. Subset in this sample: CD45RO+ cells pooled with CCR7-negative TemRA cells. The origin of the receptors is a man younger than 35 in good health. Some clones in this sample may be carry-over from other donors' samples.

V usage is TRBV10-3 and J usage is TRBJ2-1; no reliable D call. CDR1 ENHRY and CDR2 SYGVKD come from the germline V gene. The CDR3 has 11 residues. V was clipped by 4 bases and J by 8 bases, with 6 bases between them. The CDR3: CAISGGYEQFF. The CDR3 DNA reads TGTGCCATCAGTGGCGGTTATGAGCAGTTCTTC.

For the CDR3, the DNA is TGTGCCAGCAGCTTAGTGGAACGGCTAGAAGCTTTCTTT. It translates to CASSLVERLEAFF. J is TRBJ1-1 and V is TRBV7-9; D ambiguous. The CDR3 spans 13 residues. Trimming left V 1 base short and J 8 bases short, with 11 bases between. Germline V gene lookup returns CDR1 SEHNR and CDR2 FQNEAQ (reference sequence).

The V gene is TRBV4-1, the J gene TRBJ2-1; D possibly corresponds to TRBD2 (5 bases). In germline, CDR1 is MGHRA, CDR2 YSYEKL. The CDR3 consists of 15 residues. Trimming pared 3 bases from V and 1 base from J, leaving 10 bases between. DNA for the CDR3: TGCGCCAGCAGCCAGGGAGAGTGGTCCTACAATGAGCAGTTCTTC. It translates to CASSQGEWSYNEQFF.

This clone turned up a few times. J is TRBJ1-4 and V is TRBV19, with 7 bases aligning to TRBD1. CDR3 size: 14 residues. The V segment lost 5 bases and the J segment 7 bases; nucleotides outside the gene matches: 7. Germline CDR1 and CDR2: LNHDA and SQIVND (reference sequence). For the CDR3, the DNA is TGTGCCAGTAGTGGCACAGGGGTGGGTGAAAAACTGTTTTTT. Its protein is CASSGTGVGEKLFF.

V gene TRBV29-1 combines with J gene TRBJ2-7; TRBD2 matches at 7 bases. CDR1 SQVTM and CDR2 ANQGSEA come from the germline V gene. Trimming removed 4 bases from V and 6 bases from J; junction bases left unmatched: 6. The CDR3 consists of 12 residues. In DNA, the CDR3 is TGCAGCGTTGTTGCGGGAGCGGGCGAGCAGTACTTC. Its protein product is CSVVAGAGEQYF.

About this clone: One junction end does not reproduce the germline sequence, and a read error may be involved. This rearrangement joins TRBV6-5 to TRBJ1-4; D is perhaps TRBD1 (5 bases). CDR3 length equals 15 residues. CDR1 MNHEY and CDR2 SVGAGI come from the germline V gene. The CDR3 nucleotides read TGTGCCAGCAGTGACTCGGGACGCCCGGATGAAAAACTGTTTTTT. Its translation: CASSDSGRPDEKLFF.

The chain is built from TRBV28 and TRBJ2-7, with D possibly being TRBD1 (5 bases). Trimming removed 5 bases from V and 2 bases from J, with 13 bases in between. CDR1 MDHEN and CDR2 SYDVKM come from the germline V gene. This CDR3 has 14 residues. Here the CDR3 reads CASSPRQRTYEQYF. The CDR3 nucleotides read TGTGCCAGCAGTCCCCGACAGAGAACCTACGAGCAGTACTTC.

This chain joins TRBV4-3 and TRBJ2-1; no definite D call. V was cut by 0 bases and J by 0 bases, with 12 bases left in between. The CDR3 has 17 residues. Germline assignment: CDR1 LGHNA and CDR2 YSLEER. As DNA, the CDR3 is TGCGCCAGCAGCCAAGAACGGATATGGAACTCCTACAATGAGCAGTTCTTC. Translation gives CASSQERIWNSYNEQFF.